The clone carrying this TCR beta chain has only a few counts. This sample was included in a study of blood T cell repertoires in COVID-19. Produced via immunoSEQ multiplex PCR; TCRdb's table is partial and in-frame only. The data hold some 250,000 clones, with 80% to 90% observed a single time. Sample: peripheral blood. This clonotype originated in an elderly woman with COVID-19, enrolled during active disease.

Written as DNA, the CDR3 is TGCGCCAGCAGCCCTCTTCCGGGACAGCCTAACTATGGCTACACCTTC. This encodes CASSPLPGQPNYGYTF. The genes are TRBV5-1 and TRBJ1-2, with 7 bases aligning to TRBD1. Germline CDR1 SGHRS, CDR2 YFSETQ. V gave up 4 bases and J gave up 0 bases; unmatched junction bases: 9. The CDR3 is made up of 16 amino acids.